What follows describes a single T cell receptor (beta chain). The CDR3 runs to 14 residues. Unmatched junction bases numbered 1, after V lost 5 bases and J lost 1 base. Germline-derived CDR1 and CDR2 are SGHTA and FQGNSA. The data were obtained in a study of blood T cell repertoires in COVID-19. Study as a whole: Whether acute or convalescent, the COVID-19 samples came from the United States, Italy and Spain. Sources were T cells, B-cell-depleted T cells, or PBMCs; the material itself was cDNA or gDNA.

Authors' analysis steps: Amplifying reference gene primers gave estimates of nucleated cell counts. Profiling relied on immunoSEQ multiplex PCR, and the TCRdb table lists in-frame clones only, not all of them. The DNA gave D and trimming, while V, J and clone size come from that table. The sample consists of 150,000 to 200,000 clones, nearly 90% of them appearing once. The sequence was collected from a man in his fifties or sixties with acute or convalescent COVID-19. The gene calls are TRBV7-2 and TRBJ2-2, with 7 nucleotides matching TRBD1. Sequencing used peripheral blood. CDR3 sequence reads: CASSRDRNTGELFF. DNA for the CDR3: TGTGCCAGCAGCCGGGACAGGAACACCGGGGAGCTGTTTTTT.